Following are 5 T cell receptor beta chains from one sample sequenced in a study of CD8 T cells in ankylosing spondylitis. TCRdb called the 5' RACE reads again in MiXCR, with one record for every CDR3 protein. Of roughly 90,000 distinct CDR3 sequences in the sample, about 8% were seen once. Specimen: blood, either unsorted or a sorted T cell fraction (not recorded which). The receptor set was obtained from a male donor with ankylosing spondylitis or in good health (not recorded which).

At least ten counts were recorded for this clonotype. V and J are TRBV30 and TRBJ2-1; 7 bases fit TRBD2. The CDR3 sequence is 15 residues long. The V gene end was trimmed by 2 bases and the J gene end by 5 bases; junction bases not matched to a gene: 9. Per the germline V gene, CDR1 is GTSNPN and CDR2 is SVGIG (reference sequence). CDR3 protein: CAWSRASGINNEQFF. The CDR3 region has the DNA TGTGCCTGGAGTCGGGCTAGCGGCATCAACAATGAGCAGTTCTTC.

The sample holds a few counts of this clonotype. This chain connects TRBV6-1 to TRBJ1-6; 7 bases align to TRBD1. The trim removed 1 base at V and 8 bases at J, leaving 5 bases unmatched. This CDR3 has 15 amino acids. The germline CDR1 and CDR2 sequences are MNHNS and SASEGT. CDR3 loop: CASSEGRGQYSPLHF. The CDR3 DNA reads TGTGCCAGCAGTGAAGGGCGGGGACAGTATTCACCCCTCCACTTT.

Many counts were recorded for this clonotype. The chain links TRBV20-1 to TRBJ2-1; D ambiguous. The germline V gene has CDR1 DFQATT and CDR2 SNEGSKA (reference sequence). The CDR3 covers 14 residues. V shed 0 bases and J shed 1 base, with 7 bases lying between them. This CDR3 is CSAREVPSYNEQFF. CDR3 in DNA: TGCAGTGCTAGAGAAGTGCCTTCCTACAATGAGCAGTTCTTC.

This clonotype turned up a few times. CDR3 sequence: CASSLEAVEAFF. CDR3 nucleotides: TGTGCCAGCAGCTTAGAGGCAGTAGAAGCTTTCTTT. The V gene is TRBV7-9, the J gene TRBJ1-1; D unclear. Trimming removed 1 base from V and 8 bases from J, with 8 bases in between. This CDR3 region has 12 residues. Germline values: CDR1 SEHNR, CDR2 FQNEAQ (reference sequence).

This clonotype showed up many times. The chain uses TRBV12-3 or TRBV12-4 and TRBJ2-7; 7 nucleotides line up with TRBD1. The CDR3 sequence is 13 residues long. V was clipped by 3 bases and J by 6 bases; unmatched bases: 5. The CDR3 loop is CASSLGRGIEQYF. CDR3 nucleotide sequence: TGTGCCAGCAGTTTGGGCAGGGGGATCGAGCAGTACTTC.